This T cell receptor beta chain was sequenced during a study of OX40 agonist ivuxolimab in advanced cancers. The study's findings and limits: Low normalized T-cell clonal expansion was also seen in some nonresponders.

People who had autoimmune disease history or systemic immunosuppression were excluded. CDR3 size: 11 residues. Germline V gives CDR1 SEHNR, CDR2 FQNEAQ (reference sequence). Unmatched junction bases numbered 5, after V lost 5 bases and J lost 11 bases. Comments on this clone: Antigen: not known.

Assay: immunoSEQ multiplex PCR; the TCRdb copy retains only in-frame clones and omits some. The data show nearly 90,000 clones, with 80% to 90% seen just once and around 1.5% held by the top ten. V usage is TRBV7-9 and J usage is TRBJ2-5; TRBD2 matches 7 bases. Specimen: CD4+ or CD8+ T cells sorted from blood, collected in a trial of the OX40 agonist ivuxolimab. The clonotype was recovered from an adult with an advanced solid tumor such as melanoma, head and neck, liver or kidney cancer. For the CDR3, the DNA is TGTGCCAGCAGCCGGGGGGATACGCAGTACTTC. Its protein product is CASSRGDTQYF.